This T cell receptor (beta chain) was obtained from a study of monozygotic twins with inflammatory bowel disease. TCRdb reprocessed the 5' RACE reads and reports one entry per CDR3 protein, with no DNA. The sample data list about 420,000 distinct CDR3 sequences. The origin of this receptor is a human donor with ulcerative colitis or Crohn's disease, or a healthy co-twin of an affected twin (not recorded which). Sequencing was performed on blood.

The CDR3 protein is CASSSQAGSEISTDTQYF. This chain connects TRBV11-2 to TRBJ2-3; TCRdb's D call, TRBD2, is unchecked because there is no DNA. The CDR3 has 18 residues. Germline values: CDR1 SGHAT, CDR2 FQNNGV.